Listed below are T cell receptor beta chains from one sample, sequenced in a study of blood T cell repertoires in COVID-19. Produced via immunoSEQ multiplex PCR; TCRdb's table is partial and in-frame only. The sample records 100,000 to 130,000 clones, just over 70% being singletons. The sample was peripheral blood. Every receptor here comes from a woman between 40 and 50 years old with acute or convalescent COVID-19. Each CDR3 is given with its conserved first and last residue. D genes are given only for firm matches. Part of the rows lack a size; the others show once, few, many or a class for expanded clones.

d_call: TRBD1
j_call: TRBJ1-1
v_call: TRBV19
clone_size: few
cdr3_aa: CASSFLDQGVGDTEAFF
cdr3_nt: TGTGCCAGTAGCTTTCTTGACCAGGGGGTTGGGGACACTGAAGCTTTCTTT

d_call: TRBD1
j_call: TRBJ1-5
v_call: TRBV10-3
clone_size: .
cdr3_aa: CAISEGTGPNSNQPQHF
cdr3_nt: TGTGCCATCAGTGAGGGGACAGGACCTAATAGCAATCAGCCCCAGCATTTT

d_call: .
j_call: TRBJ1-4
v_call: TRBV6-6
clone_size: .
cdr3_aa: CASNGYMYEKLFF
cdr3_nt: TGTGCCAGCAACGGGTATATGTATGAAAAACTGTTTTTT

d_call: .
j_call: TRBJ2-7
v_call: TRBV6-5
clone_size: .
cdr3_aa: CASRIGGRAYEQYF
cdr3_nt: TGTGCCAGCAGGATCGGGGGTAGGGCCTACGAGCAGTACTTC

d_call: .
j_call: TRBJ1-1
v_call: TRBV7-9
clone_size: .
cdr3_aa: CASSSRGTEAFF
cdr3_nt: TGTGCCAGCAGTTCAAGGGGCACTGAAGCTTTCTTT

d_call: TRBD2
j_call: TRBJ2-3
v_call: TRBV4-1
clone_size: .
cdr3_aa: CASSHLYTSGGADTQYF
cdr3_nt: TGCGCCAGCAGCCACCTTTATACTAGCGGGGGGGCAGATACGCAGTATTTT

d_call: .
j_call: TRBJ2-1
v_call: TRBV3-1/TRBV3-2
clone_size: .
cdr3_aa: CASSQAGRILTGQFF
cdr3_nt: TGTGCCAGCAGCCAGGCAGGCCGGATCCTTACAGGGCAGTTCTTC

d_call: .
j_call: TRBJ1-6
v_call: TRBV15
clone_size: .
cdr3_aa: CATSGPSQAFNSPLHF
cdr3_nt: TGTGCCACCAGCGGCCCCTCACAGGCTTTTAATTCACCCCTCCACTTT

d_call: .
j_call: TRBJ2-3
v_call: TRBV12-3/TRBV12-4
clone_size: .
cdr3_aa: CASSTSYTDTQYF
cdr3_nt: TGTGCCAGCAGCACCTCCTACACAGATACGCAGTATTTT

d_call: TRBD2
j_call: TRBJ2-3
v_call: TRBV19
clone_size: few
cdr3_aa: CASSPFSGISTDTQYF
cdr3_nt: TGTGCCAGTAGCCCCTTTAGCGGGATAAGCACAGATACGCAGTATTTT

d_call: .
j_call: TRBJ1-5
v_call: TRBV18
clone_size: .
cdr3_aa: CASSPSTSYSNQPQHF
cdr3_nt: TGTGCCAGCTCACCATCCACAAGTTATAGCAATCAGCCCCAGCATTTT